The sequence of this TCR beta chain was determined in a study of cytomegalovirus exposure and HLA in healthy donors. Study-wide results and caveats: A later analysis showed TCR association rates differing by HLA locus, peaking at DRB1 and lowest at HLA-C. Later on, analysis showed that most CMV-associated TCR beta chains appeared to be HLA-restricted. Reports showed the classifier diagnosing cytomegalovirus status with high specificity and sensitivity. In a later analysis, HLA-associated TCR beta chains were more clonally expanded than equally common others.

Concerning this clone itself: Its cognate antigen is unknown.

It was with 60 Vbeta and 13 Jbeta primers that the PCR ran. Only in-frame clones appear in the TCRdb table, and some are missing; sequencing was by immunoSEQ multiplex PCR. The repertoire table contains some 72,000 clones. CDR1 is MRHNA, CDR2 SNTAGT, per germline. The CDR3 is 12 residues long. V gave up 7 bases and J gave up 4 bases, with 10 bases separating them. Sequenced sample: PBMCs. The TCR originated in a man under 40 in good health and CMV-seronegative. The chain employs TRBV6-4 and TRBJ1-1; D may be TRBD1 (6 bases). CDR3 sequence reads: CASKGQSTEAFF. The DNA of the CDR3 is TGTGCCAGCAAAGGACAGAGCACTGAAGCTTTCTTT.